This T cell receptor beta chain was captured by sequencing in a study of siplizumab effects on memory and regulatory T cells (dated by TCRdb to between 2018 and 2020). Regarding the study in general: The study looked at the effect of siplizumab, an anti-CD2 antibody, on alloreactive T-cell subsets in allogeneic mixed lymphocyte reactions made from human PBMCs.

The germline V gene sets CDR1 to SGHDN and CDR2 to FVKESK. The trim is 1 base for V and 4 bases for J, with a gap of 13 bases between the germline ends. From its cysteine to its phenylalanine, the CDR3 spans 15 amino acids. Left in the record is the CDR3 DNA by itself, 45 bases read in frame from the first base. Library prep was done by the immunoSEQ multiplex PCR assay. Around 94,000 TCR templates per sample were assayed on the deep sequencing platform. Genomic DNA extracted from sorted T cells was used for TCRbeta CDR3 sequencing. The paper's data handling went like this. The R programming language was used for clonal analysis of the TCRbeta CDR3 data. Unstimulated samples were compared with post-reaction CFSE-low samples to define alloreactive CD4+ and CD8+ clones. By matching sequences to the repertoires of sorted unstimulated Treg and non-Treg cells, each alloreactive CD4+ clone was assigned a regulatory or non-regulatory origin. Imported from immuneACCESS, the table was reduced by TCRdb to in-frame sequences with V and J called. These copies leave out some clones; in studies compared against another copy, an unresolved V gene accounts for under half, and the cause of the remainder is not known. The V and J calls and clone size are taken from that table; D and trimming were inferred from the DNA. The sample yields around 87,000 clones; 90% were counted once. The ten largest clonotypes hold over 12% of the sample.

Broad study findings and their caveats: The suppressive function of proliferating Tregs from siplizumab cultures was not functionally confirmed. A naive or memory phenotype could not be assigned to roughly 75-95% of proliferating CD4+ or CD8+ clones. Unstimulated naive T cells appeared to be more diverse than memory T cells, and naive cells seemed to make a substantial contribution to the alloresponse. Siplizumab significantly lowered the cumulative frequency of alloreactive sequences that could be traced to unstimulated CD4+ memory T cells. In reactions with siplizumab, an average of approximately 69% of mappable alloreactive CD4+ clones were Treg-derived, compared with 25% to 30% in control reactions. Sequences below about 10^-5 frequency were poorly captured, so only a minor fraction of alloreactive clones could be mapped to unstimulated subsets.

Sorted unstimulated T cells and proliferating T cells recovered from mixed lymphocyte reactions underwent TCRbeta CDR3 sequencing. Fresh whole blood from some eleven HLA-typed healthy donors was used to isolate PBMCs. Concerning this clone itself: Its target antigen remains unknown. No much larger clonotype is one base removed from it; base qualities were not supplied.

The clonotype was recovered from a human donor in good health. Material for sequencing was CD4+ T cells sorted from blood. The chain was built from TRBV14 and TRBJ1-2; the D gene assignment is ambiguous. Here the CDR3 is given as CASSQVREPGYGYTF. Read as DNA, the sequence is TGTGCCAGCAGCCAAGTTCGCGAGCCCGGCTATGGCTACACCTTC.